Each of the 5 T cell receptor beta chains below was sequenced from the same sample in a study of blood T cells in healthy people across ages (dated by TCRdb to the mid-2010s). Libraries came from 5' RACE. TCRdb records Illumina HiSeq 2500 as the sequencer. A second PCR of about 7 to 12 cycles was run with a J-beta primer mix and a sample-barcoded 5' primer. TCRdb passed the public sequencing reads through fastp at Q25 and MiXCR, retaining productive beta sequences. Entries are consolidated by CDR3 protein sequence, retaining the most common genes and DNA. Recorded for this sample are 1.5 million to 1.8 million distinct CDR3 sequences; 35% to 45% of them occurred a single time. 4% of the sample lies in the top ten. What was sequenced was blood. These TCRs come from a woman between 18 and 29 years old in good health.

The V call is TRBV4-3, the J call TRBJ1-5; TRBD1 is a possible D gene (5 bases). Germline V gene data show CDR1 as LGHNA and CDR2 as YSLEER. The V gene lost 1 base and the J gene lost 4 bases, with 14 bases spanning the gap. CDR3 length equals 16 residues. The CDR3 loop is CASSQARGGVNQPQHF. CDR3 bases: TGCGCCAGCAGCCAAGCCCGGGGGGGGGTAAATCAGCCCCAGCATTTT.

This clonotype has just a few counts. The chain links TRBV5-1 to TRBJ2-7; maybe TRBD2 (5 bases). Germline-derived CDR1 and CDR2 are SGHRS and YFSETQ. This CDR3 contains 13 residues. Trimming removed 1 base from V and 3 bases from J, with 8 bases in between. CDR3 amino acids: CASSLTGYYEQYF. DNA of the CDR3: TGCGCCAGCAGCTTGACGGGATACTACGAGCAGTACTTC.

V gene TRBV2 combines with J gene TRBJ2-4; D gene uncertain. Germline-derived CDR1 and CDR2 are SNHLY and FYNNEI. Between the trimmed V and J ends, which lost 8 bases and 1 base, there was a span of 15 bases. The CDR3 spans 15 residues. The CDR3 nucleotides read TGTGCCAGCGCCGACGCCAGGATCGCCAAAAACATTCAGTACTTC. It specifies CASADARIAKNIQYF.

The chain employs TRBV7-8 and TRBJ1-1, with 8 bases aligning to TRBD1. V was clipped by 0 bases and J by 1 base; unmatched bases: 1. The CDR3 extends over 15 amino acids. Germline CDR1 is SGHVS and CDR2 is FQNEAQ. In DNA, the CDR3 is TGTGCCAGCAGCTTAGCAACAGGGGGGAACACTGAAGCTTTCTTT. This gives the protein CASSLATGGNTEAFF. The whole variable domain, filled in from reference TRBV7-8 and TRBJ1-1, reads GAGVSQSPRYKVAKRGQDVALRCDPISGHVSLFWYQQALGQGPEFLTYFQNEAQLDKSGLPSDRFFAERPEGSVSTLKIQRTQQEDSAVYLCASSLATGGNTEAFFGQGTRLTVV.

This clonotype was picked up a small number of times. The chain uses TRBV4-2 and TRBJ2-7; TRBD1 might be the D (6 bases). This CDR3 comprises 16 residues. The V and J ends lost 0 bases and 3 bases respectively, with 15 bases between them. Germline values: CDR1 LGHNA, CDR2 YNFKEQ. CDR3 DNA sequence: TGTGCCAGCAGCCAAGAAGGGGCAGGGGAGTTCTACGAGCAGTACTTC. Amino acids: CASSQEGAGEFYEQYF.